A selection of T cell receptor beta chains follows, all from one sample in a study of cytomegalovirus exposure and HLA in healthy donors. The data were produced by immunoSEQ multiplex PCR, yet TCRdb's version contains in-frame clones alone and is incomplete. The repertoire includes 150,000 or so clones, around 76% of them detected once, and approximately 2% sits in the top ten. Sequenced material: PBMCs. These receptors were obtained from a female donor in good health and CMV-seronegative. The CDR3 runs from the conserved cysteine through the conserved F or W. A D gene is named only where the DNA matches it firmly. For some rows the clone size is stated as once, few or many, or as a class when expanded; others skip it.

j_call	cdr3_length	clone_size	d_call	v_call	cdr3_aa	cdr3_nt
TRBJ1-1	15	-	TRBD1	TRBV6-5	CASSKMGQGYTEAFF	TGTGCCAGCAGCAAGATGGGACAGGGGTACACTGAAGCTTTCTTT
TRBJ1-4	14	few	-	TRBV27	CASMEKSTNEKLFF	TGTGCCAGCATGGAGAAATCAACTAATGAAAAACTGTTTTTT
TRBJ1-5	14	-	TRBD1	TRBV27	CASSYDRGYQPQHF	TGTGCCAGCAGTTATGACAGGGGGTACCAGCCCCAGCATTTT
TRBJ2-7	13	-	-	TRBV5-1	CASSEQVSYEQYF	TGCGCCAGCAGTGAACAGGTCTCCTACGAGCAGTACTTC
TRBJ2-7	12	few	-	TRBV9	CASSPSSYEQYF	TGTGCCAGCAGCCCGAGCTCCTACGAGCAGTACTTC
TRBJ1-1	18	few	TRBD1	TRBV13	CASSFQFQGGRLNTEAFF	TGTGCCAGCAGCTTTCAATTTCAGGGGGGCCGACTGAACACTGAAGCTTTCTTT
TRBJ1-1	16	-	TRBD1	TRBV7-3	CASSPDRDRQHTEAFF	TGTGCCAGCAGCCCAGACCGGGACAGACAGCACACTGAAGCTTTCTTT
TRBJ2-1	14	few	TRBD1	TRBV7-2	CASSFRGRENEQFF	TGTGCCAGCAGCTTCAGGGGGCGCGAGAATGAGCAGTTCTTC
TRBJ1-5	13	-	-	TRBV2	CASSFDNNQPQHF	TGTGCCAGCAGTTTTGACAACAATCAGCCCCAGCATTTT
TRBJ2-3	18	-	TRBD2	TRBV11-2	CASSLFSGRGSGTDTQYF	TGTGCCAGCAGCTTATTTAGCGGGAGGGGGAGTGGAACAGATACGCAGTATTTT
TRBJ2-3	17	-	TRBD2	TRBV5-5	CASSWATSGGAGDTQYF	TGTGCCAGCAGCTGGGCAACTAGCGGGGGGGCAGGAGATACGCAGTATTTT
TRBJ2-3	15	-	-	TRBV5-1	CASRTGPGTSDTQYF	TGCGCCAGCCGTACCGGGCCGGGGACTTCTGATACGCAGTATTTT
TRBJ2-1	15	-	-	TRBV29-1	CSVGNGLYGNNEQFF	TGCAGCGTTGGGAATGGACTATATGGAAACAATGAGCAGTTCTTC
TRBJ2-5	15	-	TRBD1	TRBV2	CASSGSTGFQETQYF	TGTGCCAGCAGCGGCTCGACAGGGTTCCAAGAGACCCAGTACTTC
TRBJ2-1	16	-	TRBD2	TRBV19	CASSIDLAGGPREQFF	TGTGCCAGTAGTATCGATCTAGCGGGTGGACCTAGGGAGCAGTTCTTC
TRBJ2-7	21	-	TRBD1	TRBV18	CASSPLGRGSKKRTSSYEQYF	TGTGCCAGCTCACCACTAGGCAGGGGGTCGAAAAAACGTACGAGCTCCTACGAGCAGTACTTC
TRBJ2-2	14	-	TRBD2	TRBV15	CATERGGRTGELFF	TGTGCCACCGAGCGGGGGGGACGTACCGGGGAGCTGTTTTTT
TRBJ1-1	14	-	-	TRBV2	CASSKTGWAPEAFF	TGTGCCAGCAGTAAAACAGGGTGGGCGCCTGAAGCTTTCTTT
TRBJ1-5	12	-	-	TRBV10-3	CAISRSNQPQHF	TGTGCCATCAGTCGGAGCAATCAGCCCCAGCATTTT
TRBJ1-2	14	-	TRBD1	TRBV30	CAWSVQPETGPDTF	TGTGCCTGGAGTGTACAACCGGAGACAGGGCCAGACACCTTC
TRBJ1-2	13	-	-	TRBV18	CASSPGLNYGYTF	TGTGCCAGCTCACCAGGGCTTAACTATGGCTACACCTTC
TRBJ2-7	15	-	TRBD1	TRBV7-3	CASSSWDRGAYEQYF	TGTGCCAGCAGCTCGTGGGACAGGGGTGCCTACGAGCAGTACTTC
TRBJ1-4	14	-	-	TRBV30	CAWSVGDTAEKLFF	TGTGCCTGGAGTGTAGGGGACACCGCTGAAAAACTGTTTTTT
TRBJ2-5	14	once	-	TRBV19	CASSIGEWQETQYF	TGTGCCAGTAGTATAGGGGAGTGGCAGGAGACCCAGTACTTC
TRBJ1-6	13	-	TRBD1	TRBV18	CASRDRGPLPLHF	TGTGCCAGCCGAGACAGGGGCCCCTTACCCCTCCACTTT
TRBJ1-2	16	-	TRBD1	TRBV7-9	CASSLIPGTGNYGYTF	TGTGCCAGCAGCTTAATCCCGGGGACAGGGAACTATGGCTACACCTTC
TRBJ1-1	13	-	-	TRBV7-2	CASSSPAGGDAFF	TGTGCCAGCAGCTCCCCGGCGGGAGGGGACGCTTTCTTT
TRBJ2-3	17	-	TRBD2	TRBV7-8	CASSLQAPGLGADTQYF	TGTGCCAGCAGCTTGCAAGCCCCGGGACTAGGGGCAGATACGCAGTATTTT
TRBJ2-7	13	-	-	TRBV27	CASSLLRVGEQYF	TGTGCCAGCAGTTTACTCAGGGTAGGCGAGCAGTACTTC
TRBJ1-5	17	-	-	TRBV27	CASSPSRGEYSNQPQHF	TGTGCCAGCAGCCCATCCAGGGGCGAATATAGCAATCAGCCCCAGCATTTT
TRBJ2-7	14	-	TRBD1	TRBV7-9	CASSARQGRNEQYF	TGTGCCAGCAGCGCGCGACAGGGAAGGAACGAGCAGTACTTC
TRBJ1-3	14	-	-	TRBV7-9	CASSFSGDGNTIYF	TGTGCCAGCAGCTTCTCGGGGGATGGAAACACCATATATTTT
TRBJ2-5	17	-	TRBD2	TRBV29-1	CSVEGTSGRGRQETQYF	TGCAGCGTTGAAGGGACTAGCGGGAGAGGTCGGCAAGAGACCCAGTACTTC
TRBJ1-2	14	-	-	TRBV6-1	CASSEAGDYYGYTF	TGTGCCAGCAGTGAAGCGGGGGACTACTATGGCTACACCTTC
TRBJ1-1	13	-	-	TRBV18	CASSPPADHEAFF	TGTGCCAGCTCACCACCGGCAGATCACGAAGCTTTCTTT
TRBJ1-2	15	-	TRBD1	TRBV5-4	CASSSKQGDQSGYTF	TGTGCCAGCAGCTCTAAACAGGGGGACCAAAGCGGCTACACCTTC
TRBJ1-5	15	-	TRBD1	TRBV11-1	CASSLDRVGNQPQHF	TGTGCCAGCAGCCTCGACAGGGTTGGCAATCAGCCCCAGCATTTT
TRBJ2-5	15	-	TRBD2	TRBV4-2	CASSQDASGSNIEYF	TGTGCCAGCAGCCAAGATGCTAGCGGGAGTAACATTGAGTACTTC
TRBJ1-5	13	-	-	TRBV30	CAWSVQGSQPQHF	TGTGCCTGGAGCGTACAGGGAAGTCAGCCCCAGCATTTT
TRBJ1-5	12	-	-	TRBV19	CASSIARQPQHF	TGTGCCAGTAGTATTGCACGGCAGCCCCAGCATTTT
TRBJ1-1	12	few	-	TRBV30	CAWTRANTEAFF	TGTGCCTGGACCAGGGCGAACACTGAAGCTTTCTTT
TRBJ2-2	11	-	-	TRBV30	CAWSNRGELFF	TGTGCCTGGAGTAACCGGGGGGAGCTGTTTTTT
TRBJ1-3	14	few	-	TRBV19	CASALSSSGNTIYF	TGTGCCAGTGCCCTCAGTTCCTCTGGAAACACCATATATTTT
TRBJ2-2	14	-	TRBD1	TRBV10-3	CAIGDRGDTGELFF	TGTGCCATCGGTGACAGGGGGGACACCGGGGAGCTGTTTTTT
TRBJ2-5	14	-	-	TRBV5-1	CASSFGRGEETQYF	TGCGCCAGCAGCTTTGGCAGGGGGGAAGAGACCCAGTACTTC
TRBJ2-1	17	few	-	TRBV5-1	CASSLARSSSLAGEQFF	TGCGCCAGCAGCTTGGCCCGTAGCTCCTCTTTGGCCGGTGAGCAGTTCTTC
TRBJ2-3	15	-	TRBD1	TRBV5-1	CASSLDGTGSDTQYF	TGCGCCAGCAGCTTGGACGGGACAGGGTCAGATACGCAGTATTTT
TRBJ1-5	15	-	TRBD1	TRBV7-9	CASSNQGASNQPQHF	TGTGCCAGCAGCAACCAGGGGGCGAGCAATCAGCCCCAGCATTTT
TRBJ1-1	12	once	TRBD1	TRBV19	CASGTGITEAFF	TGTGCCAGCGGGACAGGAATCACTGAAGCTTTCTTT
TRBJ1-1	13	-	-	TRBV7-9	CASSLDYVTEAFF	TGTGCCAGCAGCCTAGACTACGTCACTGAAGCTTTCTTT
TRBJ2-7	15	-	TRBD1	TRBV7-9	CSSSSPGQGGYEQYF	TGTTCCAGCAGCTCCCCGGGACAGGGCGGCTACGAGCAGTACTTC
TRBJ2-7	15	-	TRBD1	TRBV7-8	CASSKAPGQTYEQYF	TGTGCCAGCAGCAAGGCACCGGGACAGACCTACGAGCAGTACTTC
TRBJ1-2	15	-	TRBD1	TRBV7-9	CASSPWDSQVYGYTF	TGTGCCAGCAGCCCCTGGGACAGTCAAGTCTATGGCTACACCTTC